A single sample gave rise to the 11 T cell receptor beta chains below, sequenced in a study of shared clonotypes between healthy human individuals. Only in-frame clones appear in the TCRdb table, and some are missing; sequencing was by immunoSEQ multiplex PCR. Of 2 million to 3 million clones listed, roughly 93% are singletons. The sample consisted of naive CD4+ T cells from PBMCs. The subset was: CD45RA+ positively selected. The receptors shown here come from a man younger than 30 in good health. Some clones in this sample may be carry-over from other donors' samples.

The chain is built from TRBV7-2 and TRBJ2-7; 16 nucleotides match TRBD2. The CDR3 has 18 residues. From germline, CDR1 is SGHTA and CDR2 FQGNSA. J lost 7 bases, V lost 5 bases, and 14 bases had no gene match. The CDR3 spells CASSTGTSGGVIRREQYF. The CDR3 DNA sequence: TGTGCCAGCAGCACCGGGACTAGCGGGGGGGTTATTCGGCGGGAGCAGTACTTC.

V and J are TRBV4-2 and TRBJ2-4, with TRBD1 identical over 10 bases. The CDR3 consists of 18 residues. Per germline, CDR1 LGHNA and CDR2 YNFKEQ. Unmatched junction bases numbered 6, after V lost 1 base and J lost 0 bases. The CDR3 spells CASSQGDRGPIAKNIQYF. The CDR3, as DNA: TGTGCCAGCAGCCAAGGGGACAGGGGTCCTATAGCCAAAAACATTCAGTACTTC.

A note on this clone: The same CDR3 arises from other DNA sequences in this sample as well. The V gene is TRBV19, the J gene TRBJ2-6; no clear D gene. V lost 1 base and J 0 bases, leaving 1 base between the germline ends. This CDR3 is 14 amino acids long. Germline CDR1 is LNHDA and CDR2 is SQIVND (reference sequence). CDR3 sequence reads: CASSIVSGANVLTF. The CDR3 nucleotides read TGTGCCAGTAGTATAGTCTCTGGGGCCAACGTCCTGACTTTC.

J is TRBJ1-1 and V is TRBV21-1. TRBV21-1 is marked as a pseudogene. The CDR3 is 13 amino acids. CDR3 nucleotides: TGTGCCAGCAGCAAAGTAGTGAGGGCTGAAGCTTTCTTT. Protein product: CASSKVVRAEAFF.

The CDR3: CASSLSPAGGRGDQPQHF. In DNA, the CDR3 is TGCGCCAGCAGCTTGAGTCCCGCTGGGGGGCGAGGGGATCAGCCCCAGCATTTT. The gene calls are TRBV5-1 and TRBJ1-5; D possibly corresponds to TRBD1 (6 bases). The CDR3 consists of 18 residues. Trimming took 1 base from V and 5 from J, leaving 22 bases between them. Germline-derived CDR1 and CDR2 are SGHRS and YFSETQ.

The chain carries TRBV28 and TRBJ2-1; D ambiguous. The V gene lost 5 bases and the J gene lost 6 bases, with 23 bases spanning the gap. This CDR3 is 17 amino acids long. Germline lookup yields CDR1 MDHEN and CDR2 SYDVKM. The CDR3 bases are TGTGCCAGCAGTACCCCCTTTGGTCTCACCCCCCCCAATGAGCAGTTCTTC. It codes for CASSTPFGLTPPNEQFF.

The chain carries TRBV11-2 and TRBJ2-3; a weak D match, TRBD1 (5 bases). Trimming pared 7 bases from V and 2 bases from J, leaving 16 bases between. The germline CDR1 and CDR2 sequences are SGHAT and FQNNGV. The CDR3 extends over 15 amino acids. The DNA for the CDR3 is TGTGCCAGCACTCCAATCCAGGGAATCACAGATACGCAGTATTTT. It yields the protein CASTPIQGITDTQYF.

This sequence joins TRBV7-2 and TRBJ2-2; D is uncertain. The CDR3 covers 16 residues. From germline, CDR1 is SGHTA and CDR2 FQGNSA. V lost 0 bases to trimming and J lost 5 bases, with 13 bases between them. The CDR3 coding sequence is TGTGCCAGCAGCTTAGCGCCCGGTATCTTTACCGGGGAGCTGTTTTTT. Protein: CASSLAPGIFTGELFF.

V gene TRBV2 combines with J gene TRBJ2-1; the D is unclear. This CDR3 is built from 15 residues. Germline V gene lookup returns CDR1 SNHLY and CDR2 FYNNEI. Trimming removed 6 bases from V and 4 bases from J, with 16 bases in between. CDR3 DNA: TGTGCCAGCAGCCCTATGGCGGCCAGATACAATGAGCAGTTCTTC. Amino acid sequence: CASSPMAARYNEQFF.

This clone was recorded only once. The rearrangement links TRBV2 to TRBJ2-7, with TRBD2 as a possible D gene (6 bases). CDR3 length: 11 residues. Germline V gene data show CDR1 as SNHLY and CDR2 as FYNNEI. V was shortened by 10 bases and J by 1 base, with 8 bases between the two germline ends. CDR3 nucleotide sequence: TGTGCCAACAGCGGGTCCTACGAGCAGTACTTC. Protein sequence: CANSGSYEQYF.

The chain joins TRBV25-1 to TRBJ1-1; 12 bases are a match to TRBD1. Germline CDR1 MGHDK, CDR2 SYGVNS. CDR3 length: 15 residues. The V and J ends lost 8 bases and 5 bases, in that order; junction bases with no gene match: 9. The chain's CDR3 is CASGGTGGGWTEAFF. The DNA of the CDR3 is TGTGCCAGCGGAGGGACAGGGGGCGGGTGGACTGAAGCTTTCTTT.